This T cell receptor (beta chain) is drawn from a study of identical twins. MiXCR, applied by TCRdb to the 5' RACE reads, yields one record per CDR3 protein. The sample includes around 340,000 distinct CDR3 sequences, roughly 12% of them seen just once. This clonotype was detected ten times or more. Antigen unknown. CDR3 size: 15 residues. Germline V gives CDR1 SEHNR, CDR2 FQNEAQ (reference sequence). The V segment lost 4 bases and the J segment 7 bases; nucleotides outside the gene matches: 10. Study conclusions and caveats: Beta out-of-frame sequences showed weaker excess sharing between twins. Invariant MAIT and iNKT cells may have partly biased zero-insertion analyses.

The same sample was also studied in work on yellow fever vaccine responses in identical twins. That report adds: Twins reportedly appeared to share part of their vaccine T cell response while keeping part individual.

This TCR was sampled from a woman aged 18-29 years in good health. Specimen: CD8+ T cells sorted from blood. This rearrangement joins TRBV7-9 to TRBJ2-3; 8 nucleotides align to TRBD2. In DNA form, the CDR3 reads TGTGCCAGCAGCTCCGCCTTCGGGGGGGAAAATACGCAGTATTTT. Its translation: CASSSAFGGENTQYF.